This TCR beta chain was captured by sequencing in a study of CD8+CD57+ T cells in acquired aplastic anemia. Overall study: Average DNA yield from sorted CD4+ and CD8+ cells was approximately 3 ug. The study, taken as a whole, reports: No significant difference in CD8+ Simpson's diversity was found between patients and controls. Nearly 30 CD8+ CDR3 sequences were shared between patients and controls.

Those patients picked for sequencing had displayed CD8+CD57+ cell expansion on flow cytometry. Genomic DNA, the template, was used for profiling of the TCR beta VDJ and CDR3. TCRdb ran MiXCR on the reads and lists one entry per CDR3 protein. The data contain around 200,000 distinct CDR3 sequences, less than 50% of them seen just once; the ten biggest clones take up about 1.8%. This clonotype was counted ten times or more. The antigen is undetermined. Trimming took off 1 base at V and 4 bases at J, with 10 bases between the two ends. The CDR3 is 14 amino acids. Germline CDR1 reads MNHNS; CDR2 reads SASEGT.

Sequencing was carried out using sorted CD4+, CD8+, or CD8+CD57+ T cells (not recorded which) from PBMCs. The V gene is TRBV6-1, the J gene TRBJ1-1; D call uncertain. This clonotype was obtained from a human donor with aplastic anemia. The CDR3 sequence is CASSEGEGFTEAFF. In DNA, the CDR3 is TGTGCCAGCAGTGAAGGAGAGGGCTTCACTGAAGCTTTCTTT.